Below are 19 T cell receptor beta chains sequenced from a single sample in a study of blood T cell repertoires in COVID-19 (dated by TCRdb to about 2020). Receptor amplification or capture employed the immunoSEQ multiplex PCR assay. What TCRdb holds here is the immuneACCESS table cut down to in-frame rearrangements. Part of the clones is not present; checked against another copy, under half of the missing clones reflect an unresolved V gene, and the others are unexplained. Across this sample there are about 250,000 clones, with 85% to 90% seen only once. Roughly 1.6% of the sample belongs to the ten largest clones. Sequencing was carried out using PBMCs or T cells enriched from blood (not recorded which). The receptors here all came from a woman between 50 and 59 years old who had recovered from COVID-19.

The V and J genes are TRBV30 and TRBJ1-3; D might be TRBD1 (5 bases). Germline lookup yields CDR1 GTSNPN and CDR2 SVGIG (reference sequence). V was shortened by 3 bases and J by 3 bases, with 15 bases between the two germline ends. CDR3 size: 15 residues. CDR3 protein: CAWSWGTSLGNTIYF. As DNA, the CDR3 is TGTGCCTGGAGCTGGGGGACTTCCCTTGGAAACACCATATATTTT.

The chain joins TRBV6-1 to TRBJ1-3, with D maybe TRBD1 (6 bases). The CDR3 runs to 17 residues. Germline values: CDR1 MNHNS, CDR2 SASEGT. V dropped 2 bases and J dropped 0 bases, with 14 bases sitting between them. CDR3 amino acids: CASSESDSQYSGNTIYF. The CDR3 DNA is TGTGCCAGCAGTGAATCGGACAGCCAGTACTCTGGAAACACCATATATTTT.

The rearrangement links TRBV21-1 to TRBJ1-1; the listed D gene, TRBD1, was not tested against the DNA. TRBV21-1 is a pseudogene. This CDR3 has 14 residues. The CDR3 sequence: CARTEGQLNTEAFF. In DNA, the CDR3 is TGTGCCAGGACTGAGGGACAGCTGAACACTGAAGCTTTCTTT.

The V call is TRBV21-1, the J call TRBJ2-1; the DNA was not compared with TRBD1, the D call given in the table. TRBV21-1 is reported as a pseudogene. The CDR3 spans 17 residues. CDR3 region: CASSTHRVGTKYNEQFF. DNA for the CDR3: TGTGCCAGCAGCACCCACAGGGTCGGGACAAAGTACAATGAGCAGTTCTTC.

CDR3 amino acids: CASSERILGGVDQPQHF. The CDR3, as DNA: TGTGCCAGCAGTGAACGAATATTGGGAGGGGTTGATCAGCCCCAGCATTTT. V and J are TRBV6-1 and TRBJ1-5; D is possibly TRBD1 (5 bases). This CDR3 comprises 17 residues. CDR1 MNHNS and CDR2 SASEGT come from the germline V gene. V was cut by 2 bases and J by 5 bases, with 19 bases left in between.

A few counts support this clone. The rearrangement links TRBV28 to TRBJ1-2, with TRBD1 matching over 8 bases. The germline V gene has CDR1 MDHEN and CDR2 SYDVKM. The ends lost 2 bases at V and 3 bases at J; junction bases unmatched: 8. The CDR3 consists of 16 residues. CDR3: CASSLVDQGADYGYTF. As DNA, the CDR3 is TGTGCCAGCAGTTTAGTTGATCAGGGGGCGGACTATGGCTACACCTTC.

The chain carries TRBV6-2 or TRBV6-3 and TRBJ2-7; 10 positions match TRBD2. Trimming at V came to 5 bases and at J to 3 bases, leaving 19 bases not matched to a gene. The CDR3 is 19 amino acids. Germline CDR1 is MNHEY and CDR2 is SVGEGT. The CDR3 spells CASSLEVVSSGSQFYEQYF. The CDR3 DNA follows: TGTGCCAGCAGTCTCGAGGTGGTATCTAGCGGGAGTCAGTTCTACGAGCAGTACTTC.

The genes are TRBV19 and TRBJ1-2; the match to TRBD1 covers 9 bases. Unmatched junction bases numbered 12, after V lost 2 bases and J lost 8 bases. Germline CDR1 is LNHDA and CDR2 is SQIVND (reference sequence). CDR3 length: 16 amino acids. Here the CDR3 DNA reads TGTGCCAGTAGTATACTTTTAGGGACAGGGTCCGCCGGCTACACCTTC. This encodes CASSILLGTGSAGYTF.

J is TRBJ2-1 and V is TRBV5-5, with D perhaps matching TRBD2 (5 bases). There are 16 residues in the CDR3. V was clipped by 3 bases and J by 4 bases, with 17 bases between them. Germline V gene data show CDR1 as SGHKS and CDR2 as YYEKEE (reference sequence). CDR3 in amino acids: CASSSRPAGMYNEQFF. The CDR3 nucleotides are TGTGCCAGCAGCTCCAGGCCTGCGGGTATGTACAATGAGCAGTTCTTC.

The V call is TRBV5-1, the J call TRBJ2-3; 11 nucleotides line up with TRBD2. Germline assignment: CDR1 SGHRS and CDR2 YFSETQ. The CDR3 sequence is 15 residues long. V shed 2 bases and J 6 bases; nucleotides not matched to a gene: 5. In DNA, the CDR3 is TGCGCCAGCAGCTTACTAGCGGGAGTAGTTGATACGCAGTATTTT. Protein: CASSLLAGVVDTQYF.

CDR3 DNA sequence: TGTGCCTGGAGTGTACTATCCTACGAGCAGTACTTC. Protein product: CAWSVLSYEQYF. This chain uses TRBV30 with TRBJ2-7; D uncertain. The germline V gene encodes CDR1 GTSNPN and CDR2 SVGIG (reference sequence). V dropped 0 bases and J dropped 1 base, with 4 bases sitting between them. The CDR3 has 12 amino acids. Variable domain in full (rest from reference TRBV30 and TRBJ2-7): SQTIHQWPATLVQPVGSPLSLECTVEGTSNPNLYWYRQAAGRGLQLLFYSVGIGQISSEVPQNLSASRPQDRQFILSSKKLLLSDSGFYLCAWSVLSYEQYFGPGTRLTVT.

The chain joins TRBV27 to TRBJ2-7; 9 bases are shared with TRBD2. This CDR3 is 15 amino acids long. The V gene end was trimmed by 6 bases and the J gene end by 6 bases; junction bases not matched to a gene: 12. Germline V gene lookup returns CDR1 MNHEY and CDR2 SMNVEV (reference sequence). The CDR3, as DNA: TGTGCCAGCAGCCTTACGACTAGCGGACAGCTCGAGCAGTACTTC. This translates into CASSLTTSGQLEQYF.

The chain uses TRBV3-1 (or the pseudogene TRBV3-2) and TRBJ1-6; D is ambiguous. This CDR3 is built from 12 residues. Trimming stripped 3 bases from V and 10 bases from J, with 7 bases between. Per germline, CDR1 LGHDT and CDR2 YNNKEL (reference sequence). The CDR3 DNA reads as TGTGCCAGCAGCCAGTCAGTCTCACCCCTCCACTTT. Translated, it gives CASSQSVSPLHF.

The V call is TRBV5-1, the J call TRBJ1-2, with a weak D call TRBD1 (5 bases). The CDR3 contains 16 residues. Deletions cut 0 bases from V and 0 bases from J, with 12 bases between. The germline V gene encodes CDR1 SGHRS and CDR2 YFSETQ. This chain's CDR3 is CASSLVRGTANYGYTF. CDR3 coding DNA: TGCGCCAGCAGCTTGGTTCGCGGGACGGCTAACTATGGCTACACCTTC.

The chain has TRBV7-3 and TRBJ2-1; 8 nucleotides match TRBD2. This CDR3 contains 16 residues. Germline V lookup: CDR1 SGHTA, CDR2 FQGTGA. Trimming removed 5 bases from V and 2 bases from J; junction bases left unmatched: 8. The CDR3 DNA reads TGTGCCAGCAGCCGCGGGGCGGGACTAGCCTACAATGAGCAGTTCTTC. This translates into CASSRGAGLAYNEQFF.

The chain combines TRBV6-1 with TRBJ2-1; no clear D gene. The CDR3 is made up of 19 amino acids. The germline CDR1 and CDR2 sequences are MNHNS and SASEGT. Deletions cut 2 bases from V and 0 bases from J, with 20 bases between. The CDR3 sequence is CASSEILGYFVSSYNEQFF. CDR3 nucleotides: TGTGCCAGCAGTGAAATCCTCGGTTATTTCGTTAGCTCCTACAATGAGCAGTTCTTC.

The chain has TRBV9 and TRBJ1-6; D call uncertain. Deletions cut 3 bases from V and 0 bases from J, with 10 bases between. The V gene's germline CDR1 is SGDLS and CDR2 YYNGEE. The CDR3 totals 16 residues. The CDR3 is CASSATLSSYNSPLHF. The CDR3 DNA reads TGTGCCAGCAGCGCCACGCTAAGCTCCTATAATTCACCCCTCCACTTT.

The CDR3 nucleotides are TGTGCCAGCAGCTTGCGTTCCATCACCGGGGAGCTGTTTTTT. This codes for CASSLRSITGELFF. The chain uses TRBV7-2 and TRBJ2-2, with D uncertain. The CDR3 loop spans 14 amino acids. Germline-derived CDR1 and CDR2 are SGHTA and FQGNSA. Trimming stripped 3 bases from V and 4 bases from J, with 9 bases between.

The chain uses TRBV10-3 and TRBJ2-7; maybe TRBD2 (7 bases). Per germline, CDR1 ENHRY and CDR2 SYGVKD. This CDR3 has 15 amino acids. V dropped 1 base and J dropped 5 bases, with 15 bases sitting between them. The CDR3 spells CAISEYAGAPNEQYF. The CDR3 nucleotides read TGTGCCATCAGTGAGTATGCGGGGGCTCCTAACGAGCAGTACTTC.